Listed below are T cell receptor beta chains from one sample, sequenced in a study of T-cell reconstitution after alpha-beta-depleted transplantation in children. TCRdb re-called the PCR reads through MiXCR, storing one row per CDR3 protein. The repertoire holds roughly 500,000 distinct CDR3 sequences, with 30% to 35% as singletons. The sequenced sample was PBMCs from the stem cell graft donor, obtained from the stem cell graft. Receptor source: a human donor who donated a stem cell graft to a child with aplastic anemia. CDR3s include the opening cysteine and the closing phenylalanine or tryptophan. Fields, in order: J gene, clone size, V gene, CDR3 length, CDR3 protein. The size entry is marked missing in some rows and otherwise reads once, few, many or a size class.

TRBJ2-5,-,TRBV6-5,13,CASSYEVQETQYF
TRBJ1-1,few,TRBV20-1,14,CSARDFTVNTEAFF
TRBJ1-5,once,TRBV20-1,14,CSGGVGNAGQPQHF
TRBJ1-1,few,TRBV11-3,13,CASSLNSFTEAFF
TRBJ1-4,-,TRBV25-1,15,CASSEGVVNDEKLFF
TRBJ2-5,few,TRBV7-2,15,CASSDTGTIQETQYF
TRBJ1-1,few,TRBV7-6,15,CASSWGQGMNTEAFF
TRBJ2-3,-,TRBV30,16,CAWSEGGGGLTDTQYF
TRBJ2-3,-,TRBV20-1,19,CSARDEEGREVSSTDTQYF
TRBJ1-5,-,TRBV7-2,14,CASSPDSGNQPQHF
TRBJ2-7,-,TRBV12-3/TRBV12-4,12,CASARAGSEQYF
TRBJ2-2,few,TRBV5-1,15,CASRLRQGNTGELFF
TRBJ2-7,-,TRBV12-3/TRBV12-4,15,CASTQGGGRGYEQYF
TRBJ2-1,-,TRBV20-1,13,CSVPAGLYNEQFF
TRBJ1-2,few,TRBV5-2,15,CARGPGVGGGSGYTF
TRBJ2-2,-,TRBV6-1,13,CASTAWGTGELFF
TRBJ2-1,-,TRBV7-9,13,CASSPTKYNEQFF
-,-,TRBV6-1,14,CASSGGRSPDTQHF
TRBJ1-5,many,TRBV7-9,14,CASSLAGGNQPQHF
TRBJ2-1,few,TRBV7-2,15,CASRPSASSYNEQFF
TRBJ1-5,-,TRBV24-1,13,CATSDGKNQPQHF
TRBJ2-1,-,TRBV29-1,13,CSVDNGTLDEQFF
TRBJ1-2,-,TRBV5-5,15,CASSLQGEPLEGYTF
TRBJ2-3,-,TRBV5-1,13,CASSLVRLDTQYF
TRBJ2-2,few,TRBV6-5,15,CASSLDKGGTGELFF
TRBJ2-3,few,TRBV20-1,18,CSARNLGTSGSSTDTQYF
TRBJ2-1,-,TRBV18,17,CASSGGEGQFSYNEQFF
TRBJ2-7,few,TRBV29-1,15,CSVEGPRGGGYEQYF
TRBJ2-1,few,TRBV29-1,14,CSSRTSGGTEEQFF
TRBJ2-1,few,TRBV5-5,15,CASSFRWVLRGEQFF
TRBJ1-4,-,TRBV7-3,17,CASIHTAGRLFNEKLFF
TRBJ1-3,-,TRBV27,15,CASSPLGASGNTIYF
TRBJ2-2,-,TRBV7-8,16,CASSLLPVTNTGELFF
TRBJ2-1,-,TRBV9,15,CASSVEPGQGYEQFF
TRBJ2-7,few,TRBV20-1,14,CSAIRGQGTLEQYF
TRBJ1-5,-,TRBV6-1,15,CASSEWGNSNQPQHF
TRBJ2-3,-,TRBV20-1,11,CSAGPGNGQYF
TRBJ2-3,few,TRBV5-1,14,CASSFSGRPDTQYF
TRBJ1-1,-,TRBV12-3/TRBV12-4,17,CASSRGQGSRGNTEAFF
TRBJ1-4,-,TRBV5-6,14,CASSLGPPGEKLFF
TRBJ2-7,-,TRBV4-2,15,CASSPLKDPTYEQYF
TRBJ1-1,-,TRBV19,14,CASRRGAGNTEAFF
TRBJ1-5,-,TRBV11-3,15,CASSSHTGGGQPQHF
TRBJ2-1,few,TRBV29-1,15,CSVDGPYSPNNEQFF
TRBJ2-7,few,TRBV7-9,13,CAEGQGKVNEQYF
TRBJ2-2,few,TRBV28,15,CATPRSGSNTGELFF
TRBJ2-7,few,TRBV15,15,CATSRGKAGGYEQYF
TRBJ2-7,-,TRBV30,14,CACVRARLLNEQYF
TRBJ1-1,few,TRBV25-1,14,CASKLFGTSTEAFF
TRBJ2-1,-,TRBV7-2,15,CASSRLAGARNEQFF
TRBJ1-2,few,TRBV6-1,15,CASSLAPKPNYGYTF
TRBJ2-5,-,TRBV9,15,CASSVEPTAGETQYF